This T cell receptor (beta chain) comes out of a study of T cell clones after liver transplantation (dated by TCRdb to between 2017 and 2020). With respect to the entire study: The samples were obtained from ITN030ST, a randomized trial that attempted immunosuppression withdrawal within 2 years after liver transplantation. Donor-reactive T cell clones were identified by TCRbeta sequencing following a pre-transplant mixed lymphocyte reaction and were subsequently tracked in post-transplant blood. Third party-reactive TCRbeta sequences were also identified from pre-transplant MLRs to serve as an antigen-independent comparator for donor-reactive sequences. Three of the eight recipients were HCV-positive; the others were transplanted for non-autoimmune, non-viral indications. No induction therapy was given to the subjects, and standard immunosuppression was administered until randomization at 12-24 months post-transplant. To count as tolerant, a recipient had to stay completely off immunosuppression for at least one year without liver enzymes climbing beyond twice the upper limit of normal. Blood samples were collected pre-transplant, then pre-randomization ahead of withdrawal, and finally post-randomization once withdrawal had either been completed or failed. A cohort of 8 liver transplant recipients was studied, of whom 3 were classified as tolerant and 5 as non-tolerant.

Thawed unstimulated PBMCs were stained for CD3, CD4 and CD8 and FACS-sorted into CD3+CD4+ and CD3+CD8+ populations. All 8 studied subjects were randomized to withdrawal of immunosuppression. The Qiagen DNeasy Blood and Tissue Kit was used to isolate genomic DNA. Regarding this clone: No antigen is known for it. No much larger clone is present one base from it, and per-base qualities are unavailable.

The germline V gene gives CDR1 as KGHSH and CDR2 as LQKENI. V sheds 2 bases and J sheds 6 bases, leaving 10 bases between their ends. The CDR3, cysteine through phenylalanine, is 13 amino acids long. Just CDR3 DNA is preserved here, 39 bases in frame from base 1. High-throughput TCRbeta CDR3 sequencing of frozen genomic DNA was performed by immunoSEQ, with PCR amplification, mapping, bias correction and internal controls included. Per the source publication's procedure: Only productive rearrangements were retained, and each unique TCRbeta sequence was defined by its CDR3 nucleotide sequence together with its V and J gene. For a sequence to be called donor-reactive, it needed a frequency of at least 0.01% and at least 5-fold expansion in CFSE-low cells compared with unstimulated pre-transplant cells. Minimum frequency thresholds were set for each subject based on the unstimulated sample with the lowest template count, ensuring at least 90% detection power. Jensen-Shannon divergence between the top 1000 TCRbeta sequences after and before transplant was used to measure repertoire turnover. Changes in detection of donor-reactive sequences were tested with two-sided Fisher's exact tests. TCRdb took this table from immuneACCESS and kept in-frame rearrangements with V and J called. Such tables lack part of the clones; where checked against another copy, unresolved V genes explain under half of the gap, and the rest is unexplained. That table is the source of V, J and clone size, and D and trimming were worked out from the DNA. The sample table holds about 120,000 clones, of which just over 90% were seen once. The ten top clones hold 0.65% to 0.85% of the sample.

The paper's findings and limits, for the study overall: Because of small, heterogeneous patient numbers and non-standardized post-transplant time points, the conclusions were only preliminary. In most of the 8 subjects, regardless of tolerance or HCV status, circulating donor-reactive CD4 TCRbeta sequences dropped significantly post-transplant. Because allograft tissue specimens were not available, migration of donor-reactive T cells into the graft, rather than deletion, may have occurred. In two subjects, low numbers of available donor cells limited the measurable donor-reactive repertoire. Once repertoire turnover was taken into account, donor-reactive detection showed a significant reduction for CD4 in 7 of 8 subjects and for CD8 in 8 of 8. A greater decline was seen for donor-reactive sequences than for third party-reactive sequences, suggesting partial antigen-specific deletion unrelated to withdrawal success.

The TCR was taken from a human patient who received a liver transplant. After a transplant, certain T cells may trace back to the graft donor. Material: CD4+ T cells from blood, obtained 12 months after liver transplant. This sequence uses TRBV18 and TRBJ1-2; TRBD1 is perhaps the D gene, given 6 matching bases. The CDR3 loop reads CASSPRTDHGYTF. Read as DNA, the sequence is TGTGCCAGCTCACCAAGGACAGACCATGGCTACACCTTC.